These 10 T cell receptor beta chains came from one sample sequenced in a study of CD8 T cells in Susac syndrome. It was with random hexamers that roughly 0.5 to 1 ug RNA was reverse transcribed. TCRdb recomputed calls from the immunoSEQ multiplex PCR reads with MiXCR, one row per CDR3 protein. The sample consists of roughly 89,000 distinct CDR3 sequences, 96% of them appearing once. The sample consisted of CD8+ T cells from PBMCs. The receptors stem from a human donor with Susac syndrome.

This clonotype was observed a handful of times. The V and J genes are TRBV29-1 and TRBJ2-7, with D possibly TRBD2 on 5 matching bases. This CDR3 is built from 15 residues. The germline V gene encodes CDR1 SQVTM and CDR2 ANQGSEA. V was pared by 0 bases and J by 4 bases, with 16 bases between. Written as DNA, the CDR3 is TGCAGCGTTGAAGAAAAGGGAATACTAGAATACGAGCAGTACTTC. This sequence encodes CSVEEKGILEYEQYF.

The rearrangement joins TRBV20-1 to TRBJ1-6; 7 nucleotides agree with TRBD1. There are 14 residues in the CDR3. The V gene end was trimmed by 3 bases and the J gene end by 7 bases; junction bases not matched to a gene: 6. Germline V gene lookup returns CDR1 DFQATT and CDR2 SNEGSKA (reference sequence). The CDR3 nucleotides read TGCAGTGCTAGGGCCGGGACAGCCAATTCACCCCTCCACTTT. Its protein product is CSARAGTANSPLHF.

The V gene is TRBV7-3, the J gene TRBJ2-1; the match to TRBD2 covers 8 bases. CDR1 is SGHTA and CDR2 is FQGTGA in the germline V gene. The CDR3 extends over 15 amino acids. With 5 bases clipped from V and 3 bases from J, the junction kept 6 bases outside the gene matches. The CDR3 DNA is TGTGCCAGCAGCCCCACGGGGGGGAACTACAATGAGCAGTTCTTC. It specifies CASSPTGGNYNEQFF.

The chain joins TRBV7-2 to TRBJ2-7; D ambiguous. The CDR3 totals 12 residues. Trimming took 2 bases from V and 2 from J, leaving 4 bases between them. Per germline, CDR1 SGHTA and CDR2 FQGNSA. CDR3 in amino acids: CASSLMTYEQYF. The CDR3 bases are TGTGCCAGCAGCTTAATGACCTACGAGCAGTACTTC.

The chain has TRBV5-4 and TRBJ2-1, with TRBD2 as a possible D gene (5 bases). CDR1 and CDR2 from the germline V gene are SGHNT and YYREEE (reference sequence). The V end was cut by 0 bases, the J end by 3 bases, with 7 bases between. There are 14 residues in the CDR3. CDR3 DNA: TGTGCCAGCAGCTTGGGAGGGAGCTACAATGAGCAGTTCTTC. This encodes CASSLGGSYNEQFF.

The V and J genes are TRBV4-3 and TRBJ1-2; D gene unclear. Between the trimmed V and J ends, which lost 0 bases and 5 bases, there was a span of 10 bases. The CDR3 runs 14 residues. In germline, CDR1 is LGHNA, CDR2 YSLEER. The CDR3 region has the DNA TGCGCCAGCAGCCAAGATTTACAGTTTTATGGCTACACCTTC. Protein sequence: CASSQDLQFYGYTF.

In regard to this clonotype: One junction end disagrees with the germline gene, perhaps due to a read error. CDR3 loop: CSARDSGRIASTDTQYF. The CDR3 coding sequence is TGCAGTGCTAGAGATTCCGGACGTATAGCTAGCACAGATACGCAATATTTT. V usage is TRBV20-1 and J usage is TRBJ2-3; possible D gene TRBD2, 5 bases. CDR3 length: 17 amino acids. Germline loops: CDR1 DFQATT, CDR2 SNEGSKA (reference sequence).

V usage is TRBV25-1 and J usage is TRBJ1-1; no clear D. Germline V gives CDR1 MGHDK, CDR2 SYGVNS. This CDR3 region has 11 residues. V shed 4 bases and J shed 6 bases, with 6 bases lying between them. The CDR3 region is CASSAGAEAFF. The CDR3 coding sequence is TGTGCCAGCAGTGCCGGGGCTGAAGCTTTCTTT.

This sequence joins TRBV3-1 and TRBJ2-3, with D tentatively TRBD2 (5 bases). V shed 6 bases and J shed 0 bases, with 13 bases lying between them. The CDR3 has 15 amino acids. CDR1 is LGHDT, CDR2 YNNKEL, per germline (reference sequence). In DNA, the CDR3 is TGTGCCAGCAGTCGAGCGGCACAGAGCACAGATACGCAGTATTTT. Translating it yields CASSRAAQSTDTQYF.

The rearrangement links TRBV28 to TRBJ2-5; D could derive from TRBD1 or TRBD2 (5 bases each). The CDR3 is 16 amino acids. The germline V gene encodes CDR1 MDHEN and CDR2 SYDVKM. The V end lost 4 bases, the J end lost 4 bases, and 19 bases lay between the germline ends. The CDR3 nucleotides read TGTGCCAGCAGTTCCCTAGCAGGGAATTGGCGAGAGACCCAGTACTTC. Its protein product is CASSSLAGNWRETQYF.